This TCR beta chain was observed in a study of beta chain features in type 1 diabetes. Whole-study findings and limits: Insertion counts at VDJ junctions were lower in type 1 diabetes patients, who also showed more deletions there.

Looked up from germline, CDR1 is ENHRY and CDR2 is SYGVKD. V trimming: 6 bases; J trimming: 3 bases; junction bases outside the gene matches: 7. This CDR3 spans 14 amino acids. Expressed TCRB transcripts were sequenced because the isolated RNA had all been reverse transcribed beforehand. Generated by immunoSEQ multiplex PCR, the TCRdb table keeps only in-frame clones and is missing some. The table lists 400,000 to 600,000 clones, around 28% of them singletons. Details on this clone: No antigen is known for it.

Sequenced sample: naive CD4+ T cells from blood. The receptor comes from a man aged 18 to 30 in good health. The rearrangement links TRBV10-3 to TRBJ2-7; the match to TRBD2 covers 8 bases. The CDR3 nucleotides read TGTGCCATCAGCGGCGCGGGAGGAGTCTACGAGCAGTACTTC. This encodes CAISGAGGVYEQYF.